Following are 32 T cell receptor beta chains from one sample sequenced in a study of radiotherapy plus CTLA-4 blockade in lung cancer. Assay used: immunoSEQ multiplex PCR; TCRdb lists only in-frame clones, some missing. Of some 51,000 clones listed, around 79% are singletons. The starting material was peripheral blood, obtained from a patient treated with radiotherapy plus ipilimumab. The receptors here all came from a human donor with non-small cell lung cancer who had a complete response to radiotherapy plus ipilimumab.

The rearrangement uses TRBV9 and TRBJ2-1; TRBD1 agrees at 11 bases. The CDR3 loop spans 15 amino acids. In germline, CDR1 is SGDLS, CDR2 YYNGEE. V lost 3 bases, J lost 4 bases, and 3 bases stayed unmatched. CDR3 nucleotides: TGTGCCAGCAGCGGCGGACAGGGGGCTTACAATGAGCAGTTCTTC. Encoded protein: CASSGGQGAYNEQFF. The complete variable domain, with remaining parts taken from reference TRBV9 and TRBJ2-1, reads DSGVTQTPKHLITATGQRVTLRCSPRSGDLSVYWYQQSLDQGLQFLIQYYNGEERAKGNILERFSAQQFPDLHSELNLSSLELGDSALYFCASSGGQGAYNEQFFGPGTRLTVL.

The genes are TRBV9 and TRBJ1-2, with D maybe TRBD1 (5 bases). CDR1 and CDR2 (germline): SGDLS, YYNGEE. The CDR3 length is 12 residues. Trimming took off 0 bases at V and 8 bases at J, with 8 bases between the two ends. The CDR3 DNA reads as TGTGCCAGCAGCGTAGGACAGCAGGGCTACACCTTC. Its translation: CASSVGQQGYTF.

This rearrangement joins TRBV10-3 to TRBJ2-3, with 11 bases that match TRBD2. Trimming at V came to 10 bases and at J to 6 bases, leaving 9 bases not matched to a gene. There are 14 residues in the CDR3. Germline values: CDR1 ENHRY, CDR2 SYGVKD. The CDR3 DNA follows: TGTGCCACCCTAGCGGGAGGCCTACGGGATACGCAGTATTTT. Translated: CATLAGGLRDTQYF.

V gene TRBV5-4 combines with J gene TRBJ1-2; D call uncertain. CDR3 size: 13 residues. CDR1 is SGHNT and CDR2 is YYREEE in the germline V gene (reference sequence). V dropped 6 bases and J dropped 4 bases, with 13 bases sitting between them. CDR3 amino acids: CASNYGGFYGYTF. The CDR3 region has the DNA TGTGCCAGCAACTATGGAGGATTCTATGGCTACACCTTC.

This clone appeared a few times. The DNA of the CDR3 is TGTGCCAGCAGGACCGACAGGGGCGCAGATTATCGAGGTGAAAAACTGTTTTTT. Translation gives CASRTDRGADYRGEKLFF. The J gene is TRBJ1-4, the V gene TRBV27, with 8 bases matching TRBD1. CDR3 length: 18 amino acids. Germline V gene sequence: CDR1 MNHEY, CDR2 SMNVEV (reference sequence). V was pared by 6 bases and J by 7 bases, with 19 bases of the junction left unmatched.

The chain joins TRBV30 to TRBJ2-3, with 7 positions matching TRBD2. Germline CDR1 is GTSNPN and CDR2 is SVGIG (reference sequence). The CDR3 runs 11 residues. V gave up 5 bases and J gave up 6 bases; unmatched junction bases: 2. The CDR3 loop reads CAWGEGDTQYF. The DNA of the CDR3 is TGTGCCTGGGGGGAGGGGGATACGCAGTATTTT.

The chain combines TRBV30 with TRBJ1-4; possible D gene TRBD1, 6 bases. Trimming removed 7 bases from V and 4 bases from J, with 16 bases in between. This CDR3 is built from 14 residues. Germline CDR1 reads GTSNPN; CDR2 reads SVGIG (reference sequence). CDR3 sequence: CASGGGAGNEKLFF. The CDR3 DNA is TGTGCCTCCGGCGGGGGGGCGGGTAATGAAAAACTGTTTTTT. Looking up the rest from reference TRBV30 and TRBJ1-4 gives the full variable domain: SQTIHQWPATLVQPVGSPLSLECTVEGTSNPNLYWYRQAAGRGLQLLFYSVGIGQISSEVPQNLSASRPQDRQFILSSKKLLLSDSGFYLCASGGGAGNEKLFFGSGTQLSVL.

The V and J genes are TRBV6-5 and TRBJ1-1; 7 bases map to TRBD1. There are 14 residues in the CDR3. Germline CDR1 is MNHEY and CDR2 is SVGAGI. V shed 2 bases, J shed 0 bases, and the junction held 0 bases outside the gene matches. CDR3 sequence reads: CASSYQGVNTEAFF. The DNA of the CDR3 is TGTGCCAGCAGTTACCAGGGGGTGAACACTGAAGCTTTCTTT.

The DNA for the CDR3 is TGTGCCAGCAGACTCGGGGTGGCCTCTGGAAACACCATATATTTT. It codes for CASRLGVASGNTIYF. The chain employs TRBV13 and TRBJ1-3; D uncertain. The CDR3 extends over 15 amino acids. Germline V gene lookup returns CDR1 PRHDT and CDR2 FYEKMQ (reference sequence). Deletions cut 6 bases from V and 0 bases from J, with 12 bases between.

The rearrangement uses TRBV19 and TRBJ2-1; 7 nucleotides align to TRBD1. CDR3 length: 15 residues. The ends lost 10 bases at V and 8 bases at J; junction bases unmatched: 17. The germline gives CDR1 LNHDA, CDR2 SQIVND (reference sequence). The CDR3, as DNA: TGTGCCACCAACCCGGACAGGTCCCGGGCCGATGAGCAGTTCTTC. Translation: CATNPDRSRADEQFF.

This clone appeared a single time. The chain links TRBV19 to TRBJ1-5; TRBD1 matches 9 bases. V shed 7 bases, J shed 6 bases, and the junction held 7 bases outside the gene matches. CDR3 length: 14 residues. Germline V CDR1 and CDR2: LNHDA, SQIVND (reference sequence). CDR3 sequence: CASIGTGYAQPQHF. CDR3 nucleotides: TGTGCCAGTATTGGGACAGGGTACGCTCAGCCCCAGCATTTT.

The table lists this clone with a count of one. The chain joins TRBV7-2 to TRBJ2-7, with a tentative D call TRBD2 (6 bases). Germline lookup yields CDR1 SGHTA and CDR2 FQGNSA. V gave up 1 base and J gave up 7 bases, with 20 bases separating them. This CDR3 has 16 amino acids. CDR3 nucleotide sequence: TGTGCCAGCAGCTTAGGAGGTACAGGCGGGGCGGAAGAGCAGTACGTC. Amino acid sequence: CASSLGGTGGAEEQYV.

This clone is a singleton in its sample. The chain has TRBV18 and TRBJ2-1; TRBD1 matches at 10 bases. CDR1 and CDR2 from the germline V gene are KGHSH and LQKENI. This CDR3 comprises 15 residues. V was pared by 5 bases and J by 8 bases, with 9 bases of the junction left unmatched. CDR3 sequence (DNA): TGTGCCAGCTCATTGACAGGGGGCGGCGGCGATGAGCAGTTCTTC. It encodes CASSLTGGGGDEQFF.

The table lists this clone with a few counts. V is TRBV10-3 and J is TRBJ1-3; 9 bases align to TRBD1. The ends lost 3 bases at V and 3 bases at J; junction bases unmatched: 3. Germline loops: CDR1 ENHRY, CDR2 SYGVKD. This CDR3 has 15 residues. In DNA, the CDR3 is TGTGCCATCAGTGATACAGGGGGCAGTGGAAACACCATATATTTT. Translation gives CAISDTGGSGNTIYF.

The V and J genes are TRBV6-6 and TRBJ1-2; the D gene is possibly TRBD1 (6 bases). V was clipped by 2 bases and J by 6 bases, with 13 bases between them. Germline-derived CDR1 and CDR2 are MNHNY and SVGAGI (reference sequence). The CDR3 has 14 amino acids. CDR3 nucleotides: TGTGCCAGCAGTTACAGCCGGGACACAGATGGCTACACCTTC. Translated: CASSYSRDTDGYTF.

This CDR3 reads CASRKGLAGVISYNEQFF. CDR3 bases: TGTGCCAGCAGGAAAGGACTAGCGGGAGTAATATCCTACAATGAGCAGTTCTTC. This sequence joins TRBV2 and TRBJ2-1; 13 positions match TRBD2. The CDR3 consists of 18 residues. The germline gives CDR1 SNHLY, CDR2 FYNNEI. Trimming removed 6 bases from V and 1 base from J; junction bases left unmatched: 9.

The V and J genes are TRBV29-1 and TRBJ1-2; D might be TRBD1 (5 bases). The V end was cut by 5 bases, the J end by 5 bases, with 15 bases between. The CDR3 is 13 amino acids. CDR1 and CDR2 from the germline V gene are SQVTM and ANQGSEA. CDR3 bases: TGCAGCGTTCGTGGGGCAGGAACTTATGGCTACACCTTC. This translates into CSVRGAGTYGYTF.

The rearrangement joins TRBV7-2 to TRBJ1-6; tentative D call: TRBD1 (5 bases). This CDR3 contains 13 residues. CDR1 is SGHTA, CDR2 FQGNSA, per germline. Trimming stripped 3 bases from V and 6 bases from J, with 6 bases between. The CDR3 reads CASSLGRNSPLHF. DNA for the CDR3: TGTGCCAGCAGCTTGGGGCGTAATTCACCCCTCCACTTT. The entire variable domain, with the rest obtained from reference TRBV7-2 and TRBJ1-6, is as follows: GAGVSQSPSNKVTEKGKDVELRCDPISGHTALYWYRQSLGQGLEFLIYFQGNSAPDKSGLPSDRFSAERTGGSVSTLTIQRTQQEDSAVYLCASSLGRNSPLHFGNGTRLTVT.

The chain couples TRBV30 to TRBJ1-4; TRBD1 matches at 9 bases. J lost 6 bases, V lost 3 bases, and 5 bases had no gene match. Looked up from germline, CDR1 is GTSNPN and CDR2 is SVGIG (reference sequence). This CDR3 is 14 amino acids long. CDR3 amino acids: CAWRPRDRDEKLFF. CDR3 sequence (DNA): TGTGCCTGGAGACCCCGGGACAGGGATGAAAAACTGTTTTTT.

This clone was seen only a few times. CDR3 DNA sequence: TGTGCCAGCAGTGCTCGACAGAGCTCCTACAATGAGCAGTTCTTC. Translating gives CASSARQSSYNEQFF. The V and J genes are TRBV25-1 and TRBJ2-1; possible D gene TRBD1, 5 bases. The V and J ends lost 4 bases and 0 bases respectively, with 10 bases between them. This CDR3 has 15 amino acids. Germline CDR1 MGHDK, CDR2 SYGVNS.

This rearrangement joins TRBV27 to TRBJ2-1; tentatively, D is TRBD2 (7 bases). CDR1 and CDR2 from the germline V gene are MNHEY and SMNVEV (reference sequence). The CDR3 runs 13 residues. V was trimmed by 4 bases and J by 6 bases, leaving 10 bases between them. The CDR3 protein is CASSYREGNEQFF. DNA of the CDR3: TGTGCCAGCAGTTACAGGGAGGGCAATGAGCAGTTCTTC.

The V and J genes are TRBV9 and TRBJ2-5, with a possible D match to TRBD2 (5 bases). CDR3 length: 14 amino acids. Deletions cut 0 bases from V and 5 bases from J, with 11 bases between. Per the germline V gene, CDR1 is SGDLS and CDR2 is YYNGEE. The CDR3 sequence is CASSVGGLRETQYF. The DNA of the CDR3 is TGTGCCAGCAGCGTAGGTGGACTCCGGGAGACCCAGTACTTC.

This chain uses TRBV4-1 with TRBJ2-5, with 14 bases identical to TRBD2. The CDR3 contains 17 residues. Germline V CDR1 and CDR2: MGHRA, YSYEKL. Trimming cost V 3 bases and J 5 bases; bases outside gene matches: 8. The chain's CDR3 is CASSHNPGLAGDETQYF. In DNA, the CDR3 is TGCGCCAGCAGCCACAACCCGGGACTAGCGGGAGACGAGACCCAGTACTTC.

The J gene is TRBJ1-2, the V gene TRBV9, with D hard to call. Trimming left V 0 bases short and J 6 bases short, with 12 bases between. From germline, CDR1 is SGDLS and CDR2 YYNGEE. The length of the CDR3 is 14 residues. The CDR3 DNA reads TGTGCCAGCAGCGTAGCGGCGGAATGGGATGGCTACACCTTC. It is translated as CASSVAAEWDGYTF. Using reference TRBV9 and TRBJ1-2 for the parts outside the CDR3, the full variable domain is DSGVTQTPKHLITATGQRVTLRCSPRSGDLSVYWYQQSLDQGLQFLIQYYNGEERAKGNILERFSAQQFPDLHSELNLSSLELGDSALYFCASSVAAEWDGYTFGSGTRLTVV.

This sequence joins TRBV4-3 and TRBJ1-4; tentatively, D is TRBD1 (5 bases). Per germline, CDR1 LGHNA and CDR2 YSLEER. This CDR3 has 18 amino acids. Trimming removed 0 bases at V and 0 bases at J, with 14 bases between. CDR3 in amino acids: CASSQEGQDVATNEKLFF. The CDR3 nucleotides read TGCGCCAGCAGCCAAGAGGGGCAGGACGTTGCAACTAATGAAAAACTGTTTTTT.

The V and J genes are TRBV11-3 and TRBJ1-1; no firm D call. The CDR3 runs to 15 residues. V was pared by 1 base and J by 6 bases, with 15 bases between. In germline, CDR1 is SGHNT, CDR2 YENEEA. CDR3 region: CASSLGAVRSAEAFF. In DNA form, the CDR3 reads TGTGCCAGCAGCTTAGGTGCCGTCAGAAGCGCTGAAGCTTTCTTT.

This CDR3 is CASSLVVETDTQYF. CDR3 nucleotides: TGTGCCAGCAGCTTAGTGGTAGAAACAGATACGCAGTATTTT. The rearrangement uses TRBV7-2 and TRBJ2-3; D is undetermined. Germline CDR1 and CDR2: SGHTA and FQGNSA. V was pared by 1 base and J by 3 bases, with 8 bases between. The CDR3 spans 14 residues.

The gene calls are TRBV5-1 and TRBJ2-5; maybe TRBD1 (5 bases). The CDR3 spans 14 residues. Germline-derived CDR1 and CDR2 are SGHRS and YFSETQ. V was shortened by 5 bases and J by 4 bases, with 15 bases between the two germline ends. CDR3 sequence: CASSSQGPPETQYF. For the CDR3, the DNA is TGCGCCAGCAGTTCCCAGGGCCCTCCAGAGACCCAGTACTTC.

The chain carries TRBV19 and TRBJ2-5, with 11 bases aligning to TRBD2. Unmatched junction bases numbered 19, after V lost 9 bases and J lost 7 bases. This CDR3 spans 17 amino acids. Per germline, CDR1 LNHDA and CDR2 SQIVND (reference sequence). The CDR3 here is CASRTGTSGGSSGTQYF. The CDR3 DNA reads TGTGCCAGCCGGACCGGGACTAGCGGTGGATCCTCGGGGACCCAGTACTTC.

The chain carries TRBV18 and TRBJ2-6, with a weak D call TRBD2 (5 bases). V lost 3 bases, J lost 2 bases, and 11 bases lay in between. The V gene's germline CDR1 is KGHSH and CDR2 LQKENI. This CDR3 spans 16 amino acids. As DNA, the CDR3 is TGTGCCAGCTCACCTCTTCGGGAAGCTGGGGCCAACGTCCTGACTTTC. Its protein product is CASSPLREAGANVLTF.

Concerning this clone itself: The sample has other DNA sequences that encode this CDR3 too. As DNA, the CDR3 is TGTGCCAGCAGTCGCCGGACAGGATCTGAGCAGTTCTTC. Translation gives CASSRRTGSEQFF. The V call is TRBV6-1, the J call TRBJ2-1; 7 positions match TRBD1. After removal of 5 bases from V and 9 bases from J, the junction contained 7 bases not matched to a gene. In germline, CDR1 is MNHNS, CDR2 SASEGT. The CDR3 runs 13 residues.

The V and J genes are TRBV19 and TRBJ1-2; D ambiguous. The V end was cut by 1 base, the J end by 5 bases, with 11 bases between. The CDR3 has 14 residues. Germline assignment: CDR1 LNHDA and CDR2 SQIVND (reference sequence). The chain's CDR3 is CASSIGGVSYGYTF. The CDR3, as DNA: TGTGCCAGTAGTATAGGCGGGGTCTCTTATGGCTACACCTTC.